The present entry profiles one T cell receptor beta chain with its context. Its specificity is unknown. This entry comes from a study of siplizumab effects on memory and regulatory T cells. General study results and limits: To unstimulated subsets, only a minor fraction of alloreactive clones could be mapped.

Sequencing of each sample assayed some 9.4 x 10^4 TCR templates. Repertoires were generated with immunoSEQ multiplex PCR, while TCRdb's copy carries only in-frame clones and drops some. The table has approximately 56,000 clones, about 98% seen once. Germline-derived CDR1 and CDR2 are SGHNT and YENEEA. V lost 8 bases, J lost 4 bases, and 0 bases stayed unmatched. The CDR3 is 13 residues long. The sequenced material came from naive CD8+ T cells sorted from blood. The sequence derives from a human donor in good health. This sequence joins TRBV11-3 and TRBJ2-1, with TRBD2 matching over 12 bases. CDR3 sequence (DNA): TGTGCCAGCCTAGCGGGAGGGTACAATGAGCAGTTCTTC. Protein product: CASLAGGYNEQFF.